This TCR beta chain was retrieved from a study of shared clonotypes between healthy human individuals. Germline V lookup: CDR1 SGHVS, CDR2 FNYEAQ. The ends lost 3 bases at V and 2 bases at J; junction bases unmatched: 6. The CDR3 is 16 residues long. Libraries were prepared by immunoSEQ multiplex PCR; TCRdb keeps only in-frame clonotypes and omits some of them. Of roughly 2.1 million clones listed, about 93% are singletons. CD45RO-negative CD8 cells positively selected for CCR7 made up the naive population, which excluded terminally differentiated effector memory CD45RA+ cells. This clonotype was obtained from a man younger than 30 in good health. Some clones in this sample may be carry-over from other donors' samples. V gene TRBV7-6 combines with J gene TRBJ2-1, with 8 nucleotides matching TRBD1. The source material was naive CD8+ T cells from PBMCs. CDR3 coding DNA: TGTGCCAGCAGCTTTACCGGGACAGGCACCTACAATGAGCAGTTCTTC. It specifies CASSFTGTGTYNEQFF.